The clone carrying this T cell receptor beta chain was found a few times. Its antigen is not identified. The data originate from a study of early T cells in non-severe SARS-CoV-2 infection. Study information: Chains stayed unpaired after sequencing of bulk RNA from unsorted whole blood.

Unique molecular identifiers (one per individual cDNA molecule) were attached. MiXCR was run by TCRdb on the 5' RACE reads, yielding one entry per CDR3 protein. The table includes fewer than 120,000 distinct CDR3 sequences, roughly 12% detected once. Study-level points and caveats: Matching results from VDJdb favored anti-spike CD8 responses, leaving private and CD4 specificities undetected.

This clonotype was sampled from an adult who was a healthcare worker with PCR-confirmed SARS-CoV-2 infection or an uninfected control (not recorded which). The specimen comprised whole blood, sampled at baseline.

This CDR3 is CASSYLGGQGVEAFF. In DNA form, the CDR3 reads TGCGCCAGCAGCTACCTCGGGGGACAGGGGGTTGAAGCTTTCTTT. The chain links TRBV5-1 to TRBJ1-1; 11 nucleotides match TRBD1. The CDR3 loop spans 15 amino acids. V dropped 3 bases and J dropped 7; count of bases not matched to a gene: 8. CDR1 is SGHRS and CDR2 is YFSETQ in the germline V gene.